Listed below are T cell receptor beta chains from one sample, sequenced in a study of CD8 T cells in ankylosing spondylitis. MiXCR, applied by TCRdb to the 5' RACE reads, yields one record per CDR3 protein. Of around 150,000 distinct CDR3 sequences listed, 15% to 20% are singletons. Sequencing input: blood, either unsorted or a sorted T cell fraction (not recorded which). The receptors derive from a male donor with ankylosing spondylitis or in good health (not recorded which). CDR3s include the opening cysteine and the closing phenylalanine or tryptophan. The D gene is left open where the match is weak. Not every row has a clone size; where given, it reads once, few, many or a size class.

cdr3_nt: TGTGCCAGCAGCCAAGATACGAGGCAGGGGTCGGACACTGAAGCTTTCTTT
cdr3_aa: CASSQDTRQGSDTEAFF
j_call: TRBJ1-1
d_call: NA
clone_size: NA
v_call: TRBV3-1

cdr3_nt: TGTGCCAGCAACTCACGGGGGACCTACAATGAGCAGTTCTTC
cdr3_aa: CASNSRGTYNEQFF
j_call: TRBJ2-1
d_call: NA
clone_size: few
v_call: TRBV2

cdr3_nt: TGTGCCAGCAGTGTAGCAGGGCGCAACGAGCAGTACTTC
cdr3_aa: CASSVAGRNEQYF
j_call: TRBJ2-7
d_call: NA
clone_size: many
v_call: TRBV6-1

cdr3_nt: TGTGCCAGCAGTTCCCCCCACGGGGGAGGTTACGAGCAGTACTTC
cdr3_aa: CASSSPHGGGYEQYF
j_call: TRBJ2-7
d_call: NA
clone_size: NA
v_call: TRBV27

cdr3_nt: TGTGCCAGCAGCCCTTTGACGGAATTCACTGAAGCTTTCTTT
cdr3_aa: CASSPLTEFTEAFF
j_call: TRBJ1-1
d_call: NA
clone_size: few
v_call: TRBV14

cdr3_nt: TGCAGTGCTAGAGGAGGGGGCTACGAGCAGTACTTC
cdr3_aa: CSARGGGYEQYF
j_call: TRBJ2-7
d_call: NA
clone_size: NA
v_call: TRBV20-1

cdr3_nt: TGTGCCAGCAGGCTACAGGGCCAGGGCAATCAGCCCCAGCATTTT
cdr3_aa: CASRLQGQGNQPQHF
j_call: TRBJ1-5
d_call: NA
clone_size: many
v_call: TRBV12-3/TRBV12-4

cdr3_nt: TGTGCCAGCAGGCAAATAGCGGGACGAACCGGGGAGCTGTTTTTT
cdr3_aa: CASRQIAGRTGELFF
j_call: TRBJ2-2
d_call: TRBD2
clone_size: few
v_call: TRBV27

cdr3_nt: TGTGCCAGCAGCCAACTAACAGGGAGCGCAACACCCCTCCACTTT
cdr3_aa: CASSQLTGSATPLHF
j_call: TRBJ1-6
d_call: NA
clone_size: NA
v_call: TRBV7-9

cdr3_nt: TGTGCCAGCAGTGAACGGGGGTACACAGATACGCAGTATTTT
cdr3_aa: CASSERGYTDTQYF
j_call: TRBJ2-3
d_call: NA
clone_size: NA
v_call: TRBV6-1

cdr3_nt: TGCAGTGCTAGGGAACCCGGGACTAGTCGCACCGGGGAGCTGTTTTTT
cdr3_aa: CSAREPGTSRTGELFF
j_call: TRBJ2-2
d_call: TRBD2
clone_size: NA
v_call: TRBV20-1

cdr3_nt: TGCAGTGCTGACCCTGGACTAGCGGGAACCAATGAGCAGTTCTTC
cdr3_aa: CSADPGLAGTNEQFF
j_call: TRBJ2-1
d_call: TRBD2
clone_size: many
v_call: TRBV20-1

cdr3_nt: TGTGCCAGCAGCTGGAGTAGGGATTCACCCCTCCACTTT
cdr3_aa: CASSWSRDSPLHF
j_call: TRBJ1-6
d_call: NA
clone_size: NA
v_call: TRBV7-6

cdr3_nt: TGTGCCATCACTCTGGACAGGACTAACTATGGCTACACCTTC
cdr3_aa: CAITLDRTNYGYTF
j_call: TRBJ1-2
d_call: TRBD1
clone_size: many
v_call: TRBV10-3

cdr3_nt: TGCAGCGGCGGGACCACGGAAGAGCTGTTTTTT
cdr3_aa: CSGGTTEELFF
j_call: TRBJ2-2
d_call: NA
clone_size: NA
v_call: TRBV29-1

cdr3_nt: TGCAGCGAAGGGACAGGGGGCAATGAGCAGTTCTTC
cdr3_aa: CSEGTGGNEQFF
j_call: TRBJ2-1
d_call: TRBD1
clone_size: many
v_call: TRBV29-1

cdr3_nt: TGCAGTGCTAGAGAGGTTGGAGAGACCCAGTACTTC
cdr3_aa: CSAREVGETQYF
j_call: TRBJ2-5
d_call: NA
clone_size: many
v_call: TRBV20-1

cdr3_nt: TGCAGCGCTACGGCCGATACGCAGTATTTT
cdr3_aa: CSATADTQYF
j_call: TRBJ2-3
d_call: NA
clone_size: many
v_call: TRBV20-1

cdr3_nt: TGTGCCTGGAGTGAGGGCTACGAGCAGTACTTC
cdr3_aa: CAWSEGYEQYF
j_call: TRBJ2-7
d_call: NA
clone_size: NA
v_call: TRBV30

cdr3_nt: TGTGCCAGTAGTATGAGCGGGATCCGTATATACAATGAGCAGTTCTTC
cdr3_aa: CASSMSGIRIYNEQFF
j_call: TRBJ2-1
d_call: TRBD2
clone_size: NA
v_call: TRBV19

cdr3_nt: TGTGCCAGCAGCGAAGGGAGTTCCTACGAGCAGTACTTC
cdr3_aa: CASSEGSSYEQYF
j_call: TRBJ2-7
d_call: NA
clone_size: many
v_call: TRBV11-1

cdr3_nt: TGCAGTGCTAAGGCTCCTAGTATAGCCGAGCAGTACTTC
cdr3_aa: CSAKAPSIAEQYF
j_call: TRBJ2-7
d_call: NA
clone_size: many
v_call: TRBV20-1

cdr3_nt: TGTGCCACTACACAGGGGAGTAGAGGGGAGCTGTTTTTT
cdr3_aa: CATTQGSRGELFF
j_call: TRBJ2-2
d_call: TRBD1
clone_size: NA
v_call: TRBV24-1

cdr3_nt: TGTGCCAGCAGCGTGGGACCCGAGCAGGGCTACACCTTC
cdr3_aa: CASSVGPEQGYTF
j_call: TRBJ1-2
d_call: NA
clone_size: many
v_call: TRBV9

cdr3_nt: TGCGCCAGCAGCTCGGGACAGGGGAAGGGCACTGAAGCTTTCTTT
cdr3_aa: CASSSGQGKGTEAFF
j_call: TRBJ1-1
d_call: TRBD1
clone_size: many
v_call: TRBV5-1

cdr3_nt: TGTGCCACCTCGAGCGGGAGTTTCTCAGATACGCAGTATTTT
cdr3_aa: CATSSGSFSDTQYF
j_call: TRBJ2-3
d_call: TRBD2
clone_size: many
v_call: TRBV24-1

cdr3_nt: TGTGCCAGCAGCTTGGTCGGCGCCCGGGGCCAAGAGACCCAGTACTTC
cdr3_aa: CASSLVGARGQETQYF
j_call: TRBJ2-5
d_call: NA
clone_size: many
v_call: TRBV5-5

cdr3_nt: TGTGCCAGCTCACCCGAAACCAAGTACGAGCAGTACTTC
cdr3_aa: CASSPETKYEQYF
j_call: TRBJ2-7
d_call: NA
clone_size: NA
v_call: TRBV18

cdr3_nt: TGTGCCACCAGTATAAGAACCGGGGAGCTGTTTTTT
cdr3_aa: CATSIRTGELFF
j_call: TRBJ2-2
d_call: NA
clone_size: many
v_call: TRBV24-1

cdr3_nt: TGTGCCTGGAGTGGCGGGGAGGACAGGGTCGCCTACGAGCAGTACTTC
cdr3_aa: CAWSGGEDRVAYEQYF
j_call: TRBJ2-7
d_call: TRBD1
clone_size: NA
v_call: TRBV30

cdr3_nt: TGTGCCAGCAGCCCCAACAGGGGGGGAAATGAAAAACTGTTTTTT
cdr3_aa: CASSPNRGGNEKLFF
j_call: TRBJ1-4
d_call: TRBD1
clone_size: NA
v_call: TRBV13

cdr3_nt: TGCGCCAGCAGCTTGGATAGGGGCGCAGATACGCAGTATTTT
cdr3_aa: CASSLDRGADTQYF
j_call: TRBJ2-3
d_call: NA
clone_size: many
v_call: TRBV5-1

cdr3_nt: TGTGCCAGCAGCGTAGGGACATATGACACAGATACGCAGTATTTT
cdr3_aa: CASSVGTYDTDTQYF
j_call: TRBJ2-3
d_call: NA
clone_size: many
v_call: TRBV9

cdr3_nt: TGTGCCAGCTGTAGGGAGATTAACACCGGGGAGCTGTTTTTT
cdr3_aa: CASCREINTGELFF
j_call: TRBJ2-2
d_call: NA
clone_size: once
v_call: TRBV11-2